The table lists the clone carrying this T cell receptor (beta chain) with a few counts. Its antigen is currently unknown. Germline V gene data show CDR1 as LNHNV and CDR2 as YYDKDF (reference sequence). The CDR3 runs 19 residues. J lost 6 bases, V lost 1 base, and 15 bases had no gene match. This sample was taken from a study of T-cell memory formation after mild COVID-19. Study background: Clusters of TCRs were largely donor specific. Study-level points and caveats: The appearance of some responding clones in pre-infection memory suggested that cross-reactive memory joined. Contracting clones from day 15 to 85 showed balanced CD4/CD8; later expanders favored CD4+.

Sample barcodes and UMIs were carried by the TCR alpha and TCR beta cDNA libraries that 5'RACE generated with constant-segment primers. TCRdb itself ran the 5' RACE reads through MiXCR, one entry per CDR3 protein. The sample includes 150,000 or so distinct CDR3 sequences, roughly 15% of them seen just once. Material: PBMCs or a T cell subset sorted from them (not recorded which). The J gene is TRBJ2-2, the V gene TRBV15, with 9 bases matching TRBD2. The origin of this receptor is an adult woman who had mild COVID-19 (a few samples of this study predate the infection). Cell type and time point are not known. In DNA form, the CDR3 reads TGTGCCACCAGCAGAGCACCTAGCGGGGTTTCCGGGTGGGCCGGGGAGCTGTTTTTT. Encoded protein: CATSRAPSGVSGWAGELFF.